The 9 T cell receptor beta chains given below trace back to one sample, sequenced in a study of shared clonotypes between healthy human individuals. Data came from immunoSEQ multiplex PCR; TCRdb stores just in-frame clones and leaves some out. The data contain approximately 840,000 clones, 96% of them singletons. Naive CD8 cells were CD45RO-negative, positively selected for CCR7, excluding terminally differentiated effector memory CD45RA+ cells. The sequencing input was naive CD8+ T cells sorted from blood. The origin of the receptors is a man aged 30-40 years in good health.

In DNA form, the CDR3 reads TGTGCCAGCAGCCCTAACACAGGGGACACAGATACGCAGTATTTT. Its protein product is CASSPNTGDTDTQYF. The chain couples TRBV13 to TRBJ2-3, with 7 bases that match TRBD1. The CDR3 runs to 15 residues. CDR1 is PRHDT, CDR2 FYEKMQ, per germline (reference sequence). The J segment lost 2 bases and the V segment lost 5 bases, leaving 7 bases of the junction unmatched.

Details on this clone: Other nucleotide sequences in the sample specify the same CDR3. The chain links TRBV7-8 to TRBJ2-7, with D uncertain. Germline-derived CDR1 and CDR2 are SGHVS and FQNEAQ. This CDR3 spans 13 amino acids. V gave up 1 base and J gave up 2 bases, with 6 bases separating them. The CDR3 DNA reads as TGTGCCAGCAGCTTAGAGGTCACCTACGAGCAGTACTTC. Encoded protein: CASSLEVTYEQYF.

The chain has TRBV29-1 and TRBJ2-7; D call uncertain. CDR1 is SQVTM, CDR2 ANQGSEA, per germline. The V gene lost 3 bases and the J gene lost 3 bases, with 9 bases spanning the gap. The CDR3 is made up of 12 amino acids. CDR3 DNA sequence: TGCAGCGTTGAGGGATACGACTACGAGCAGTACTTC. Protein sequence: CSVEGYDYEQYF.

The J gene is TRBJ1-5, the V gene TRBV15; no clear D. In germline, CDR1 is LNHNV, CDR2 YYDKDF (reference sequence). The CDR3 runs 14 residues. V gave up 0 bases and J gave up 4 bases, with 7 bases separating them. For the CDR3, the DNA is TGTGCCACCAGCAGAGAGACACAAAATCAGCCCCAGCATTTT. As protein: CATSRETQNQPQHF. Filled out from reference TRBV15 and TRBJ1-5, the complete variable domain reads DAMVIQNPRYQVTQFGKPVTLSCSQTLNHNVMYWYQQKSSQAPKLLFHYYDKDFNNEADTPDNFQSRRPNTSFCFLDIRSPGLGDTAMYLCATSRETQNQPQHFGDGTRLSIL.

This rearrangement joins TRBV7-6 to TRBJ2-1, with TRBD2 as a possible D gene (6 bases). The CDR3 loop spans 17 amino acids. Trimming took off 0 bases at V and 8 bases at J, with 20 bases between the two ends. The germline V gene has CDR1 SGHVS and CDR2 FNYEAQ. The CDR3 nucleotides are TGTGCCAGCAGCTTAGCAGTGGGCGGGGTGGGCTTTGATGAGCAGTTCTTC. Its translation is CASSLAVGGVGFDEQFF.

The J gene is TRBJ2-7, the V gene TRBV4-1, with 8 bases matching TRBD1. Trimming cost V 4 bases and J 1 base; bases outside gene matches: 3. Germline V gives CDR1 MGHRA, CDR2 YSYEKL. CDR3 length equals 14 residues. CDR3 nucleotide sequence: TGCGCCAGCAGCCCCAGGGGGCGTTCCTACGAGCAGTACTTC. Its translation: CASSPRGRSYEQYF.

V is TRBV7-6 and J is TRBJ2-3; D is uncertain. The CDR3 has 16 residues. The V end lost 4 bases, the J end lost 1 base, and 15 bases lay between the germline ends. Germline loops: CDR1 SGHVS, CDR2 FNYEAQ. As DNA, the CDR3 is TGTGCCAGCAGCTCACTCTTAGGTTTAGGCACAGATACGCAGTATTTT. Encoded protein: CASSSLLGLGTDTQYF.

This sequence joins TRBV7-2 and TRBJ2-2; D is possibly TRBD1 or TRBD2 (5 bases each). Germline values: CDR1 SGHTA, CDR2 FQGNSA. Deletions cut 5 bases from V and 5 bases from J, with 21 bases between. CDR3 length: 17 residues. The CDR3 DNA sequence: TGTGCCAGCAGCCTACCGGGGCTCAGGGATGAAACCGGGGAGCTGTTTTTT. Amino acid sequence: CASSLPGLRDETGELFF. Full variable domain (missing parts from reference TRBV7-2 and TRBJ2-2): GAGVSQSPSNKVTEKGKDVELRCDPISGHTALYWYRQSLGQGLEFLIYFQGNSAPDKSGLPSDRFSAERTGGSVSTLTIQRTQQEDSAVYLCASSLPGLRDETGELFFGEGSRLTVL.

The chain employs TRBV7-9 and TRBJ2-7; possible D gene TRBD2, 5 bases. The CDR3 spans 16 residues. V was cut by 2 bases and J by 0 bases, with 14 bases left in between. In germline, CDR1 is SEHNR, CDR2 FQNEAQ (reference sequence). The CDR3 DNA reads as TGTGCCAGCAGCTTAATCCTCGGTAGCGACTCCTACGAGCAGTACTTC. Protein sequence: CASSLILGSDSYEQYF.